This T cell receptor beta chain was retrieved from a study of T cell repertoires in cytomegalovirus infection (dated by TCRdb to between 2018 and 2021). Concerning the study at large: The HLA type of each donor mattered for the analysis, because public TCR beta signatures pointed to carriage of CMV infection along with the matching HLA type.

Beyond this particular receptor, the publication reports: The ex vivo response was dominated by HLA-C-restricted CMV-specific TCR beta clonotypes, which also provided the single most frequent clonotype in two of eight donors. In both this cohort and an independent roughly 330-donor cohort, the cumulative frequency of public TCR beta family members distinguished carriers of CMV infection plus the relevant HLA type.

For CDR1 and CDR2, the germline V gene lists MDHEN and SYDVKM. Between the V and J ends, shortened by 6 bases and 6 bases respectively, the junction contains 15 bases. Its CDR3 holds 14 amino acids, cysteine through phenylalanine. Only the CDR3 part of the read is kept: 42 bases, read in frame from the first base. This clonotype was picked up many times. This receptor's antigen is unknown. No per-base quality is available; no much larger clone lies one base away. TCRdb lists the instrument as Illumina HiSeq 1500. The public sequencing data were trimmed at Q25 with fastp and processed into clonotypes with MiXCR by TCRdb, which kept only in-frame beta chains. Rows with one shared CDR3 protein collapse into an entry with the most common genes and DNA. For this sample there are approximately 71,000 distinct CDR3 sequences; 3.5% to 4% appear just once. The ten most abundant clones make up roughly 22% of the sample.

The specimen was PBMCs. The sequence came from a human donor in good health (CMV status not recorded). Some clones in this sample may be carry-over from other donors' samples. The chain couples TRBV28 to TRBJ1-5, with the D gene uncertain. The CDR3 reads CASSPTVASQPQHF. The bases are TGTGCCAGCAGCCCCACAGTTGCCAGTCAGCCCCAGCATTTT.